The 25 T cell receptor beta chains below all came from one sample that was sequenced in a study of blood T cells in healthy people across ages. Using a J-beta primer mix together with a sample-barcoded 5' primer, a second PCR was run for 7 to 11 cycles. TCRdb ran MiXCR on the 5' RACE reads and lists one entry per CDR3 protein. The sample has 1.5 million to 2 million distinct CDR3 sequences, just under 50% seen once. Sequencing was carried out using blood. The origin of the receptors is a woman aged 40 to 50 in good health.

The chain combines TRBV6-2 or TRBV6-3 with TRBJ1-1; tentative D call: TRBD1 (5 bases). This CDR3 spans 13 amino acids. Trimming stripped 7 bases from V and 2 bases from J, with 11 bases between. CDR1 is MNHEY, CDR2 SVGEGT, per germline. CDR3 sequence reads: CASKAGVNTEAFF. The CDR3 DNA is TGTGCCAGCAAGGCGGGGGTAAACACTGAAGCTTTCTTT.

In this sample, this clonotype turned up a few times. The chain has TRBV2 and TRBJ1-5; D possibly corresponds to TRBD1 (6 bases). V was shortened by 7 bases and J by 5 bases, with 9 bases between the two germline ends. This CDR3 comprises 12 residues. CDR1 and CDR2 from the germline V gene are SNHLY and FYNNEI. The CDR3 here is CASKQGDQPQHF. The CDR3, as DNA: TGTGCCAGCAAACAGGGCGATCAGCCCCAGCATTTT.

The chain links TRBV7-2 to TRBJ2-5, with TRBD2 as a possible D gene (6 bases). V gave up 4 bases and J gave up 5 bases, with 17 bases separating them. This CDR3 comprises 15 residues. Per the germline V gene, CDR1 is SGHTA and CDR2 is FQGNSA. CDR3 DNA: TGTGCCAGCAGCTGGAGGGGACTGCCCCTGGAGACCCAGTACTTC. This encodes CASSWRGLPLETQYF.

This chain connects TRBV3-1 to TRBJ2-1, with 7 bases that match TRBD2. With V trimmed by 6 bases and J by 5 bases, 10 bases remained unmatched. The CDR3 runs to 15 residues. Germline CDR1 and CDR2: LGHDT and YNNKEL (reference sequence). In nucleotides, the CDR3 is TGTGCCAGCAGGACGAGCGGGGCTCCCAACAATGAGCAGTTCTTC. Encoded protein: CASRTSGAPNNEQFF.

This sequence joins TRBV25-1 and TRBJ2-7, with TRBD2 identical over 7 bases. Germline V CDR1 and CDR2: MGHDK, SYGVNS. V trimming: 7 bases; J trimming: 6 bases; junction bases outside the gene matches: 6. This CDR3 spans 12 amino acids. The DNA for the CDR3 is TGTGCCAGCACCCTGGGGGGGTCCGAGCAGTACTTC. Its translation: CASTLGGSEQYF.

The genes are TRBV15 and TRBJ2-4; D is uncertain. The better agreement between TRBJ2-7 and the DNA end casts doubt on the J call. There are 14 residues in the CDR3. Per germline, CDR1 LNHNV and CDR2 YYDKDF (reference sequence). The CDR3 DNA is TGTGCCACCAGCAGAGATGGCACCATGGGCGAGCAGTACTTC. Amino acids: CATSRDGTMGEQYF.

V gene TRBV29-1 combines with J gene TRBJ1-1; D unresolved. The V gene's germline CDR1 is SQVTM and CDR2 ANQGSEA. This CDR3 region has 13 residues. V was clipped by 5 bases and J by 4 bases, with 14 bases between them. The CDR3: CSVPRSGFTEAFF. The CDR3 DNA is TGCAGCGTTCCGAGGTCCGGGTTCACTGAAGCTTTCTTT.

CDR3 sequence (DNA): TGTGCCACCAGCAAGAGCGGGGGGGATGAGACCCAGTACTTC. Amino acids: CATSKSGGDETQYF. This rearrangement joins TRBV15 to TRBJ2-5, with 10 bases fitting TRBD2. This CDR3 has 14 amino acids. With 4 bases clipped from V and 5 bases from J, the junction kept 4 bases outside the gene matches. In germline, CDR1 is LNHNV, CDR2 YYDKDF (reference sequence).

This clonotype was counted between two and nine times. The gene calls are TRBV29-1 and TRBJ2-5, with D possibly being TRBD1 (6 bases). This CDR3 contains 13 residues. The germline gives CDR1 SQVTM, CDR2 ANQGSEA. The V end was cut by 4 bases, the J end by 5 bases, with 14 bases between. The CDR3 here is CSVGEQGSETQYF. The CDR3 DNA follows: TGCAGCGTTGGGGAACAGGGTAGTGAGACCCAGTACTTC.

This chain links TRBV7-9 with TRBJ2-4; unclear D gene. This CDR3 has 14 residues. Germline loops: CDR1 SEHNR, CDR2 FQNEAQ (reference sequence). Trimming took off 1 base at V and 5 bases at J, with 9 bases between the two ends. CDR3 loop: CASSLGPRENIQYF. CDR3 coding DNA: TGTGCCAGCAGCTTAGGACCCAGAGAAAACATTCAGTACTTC.

This clonotype came up a few times. The chain combines TRBV4-2 with TRBJ2-5, with 9 bases lining up with TRBD2. Germline trimming cut 0 bases from V and 7 bases from J; bases unmatched to any gene: 6. Germline V CDR1 and CDR2: LGHNA, YNFKEQ. This CDR3 has 15 residues. DNA of the CDR3: TGTGCCAGCAGCCAAGAGACTAGCGGCACGGCGACCCAGTACTTC. This codes for CASSQETSGTATQYF.

The rearrangement links TRBV6-5 to TRBJ2-7, with D tentatively TRBD2 (6 bases). V dropped 0 bases and J dropped 1 base, with 13 bases sitting between them. The CDR3 totals 16 residues. The germline CDR1 and CDR2 sequences are MNHEY and SVGAGI. This CDR3 is CASSYSGLGGSYEQYF. Here the CDR3 DNA reads TGTGCCAGCAGTTACTCGGGGTTGGGGGGTTCCTACGAGCAGTACTTC.

This clonotype occurred many times. The CDR3 DNA reads as TGTGCCAGCAGCTTAGTAAGGACCGGGGGGAATGAGCAGTTCTTC. Its translation is CASSLVRTGGNEQFF. The gene calls are TRBV11-2 and TRBJ2-1, with 7 bases aligning to TRBD2. Germline V gene sequence: CDR1 SGHAT, CDR2 FQNNGV. This CDR3 has 15 residues. Losses at the gene ends were 1 base for V and 7 bases for J; bases not matched to a gene: 7.

The chain has TRBV9 and TRBJ2-1, with 10 bases matching TRBD2. The trim removed 1 base at V and 5 bases at J, leaving 0 bases unmatched. This CDR3 contains 14 residues. Germline values: CDR1 SGDLS, CDR2 YYNGEE. The DNA of the CDR3 is TGTGCCAGCAGCGTAACTAGCGGGGACAATGAGCAGTTCTTC. The encoded protein is CASSVTSGDNEQFF.

V usage is TRBV28 and J usage is TRBJ2-4; 11 nucleotides agree with TRBD1. The DNA end lines up better with TRBJ2-7; the J call may be wrong. Germline V CDR1 and CDR2: MDHEN, SYDVKM. This CDR3 comprises 15 residues. The CDR3 coding sequence is TGTGCCAGCAGTCCCATGGGGACAGGGGGTTACGAGCAGTACTTC. Its translation is CASSPMGTGGYEQYF.

This chain links TRBV29-1 with TRBJ2-5; the D call may be TRBD1 or TRBD2 (5 bases each). Germline loops: CDR1 SQVTM, CDR2 ANQGSEA. There are 15 residues in the CDR3. Trimming shortened V by 5 bases and J by 11 bases, and 27 bases separated the two germline ends. DNA of the CDR3: TGCAGCGTTTCCGGGACGGGTGGAAAGATCAATGAGCAGTACTTC. Translating gives CSVSGTGGKINEQYF.

The chain has TRBV10-1 and TRBJ2-5; 8 nucleotides match TRBD1. The length of the CDR3 is 17 residues. J gave up 2 bases and V 0 bases, and 8 bases lay outside the gene matches. Looked up from germline, CDR1 is WNHNN and CDR2 is SYGVQD (reference sequence). The CDR3 here is CASSESGTGKDQETQYF. In nucleotides, the CDR3 is TGCGCCAGCAGTGAGTCCGGGACAGGAAAGGATCAAGAGACCCAGTACTTC.

This clonotype was observed a handful of times. The rearrangement joins TRBV12-3 or TRBV12-4 to TRBJ1-2, with D perhaps TRBD1 (5 bases). V was clipped by 8 bases and J by 3 bases, with 10 bases between them. The CDR3 sequence is 12 residues long. CDR3 amino acids: CASYSGHYGYTF. CDR3 in DNA: TGTGCCAGCTACTCAGGGCACTATGGCTACACCTTC.

The rearrangement joins TRBV7-2 to TRBJ1-6; D uncertain. The CDR3 contains 15 residues. Germline V gene sequence: CDR1 SGHTA, CDR2 FQGNSA. Trimming stripped 1 base from V and 4 bases from J, with 8 bases between. The CDR3 DNA sequence: TGTGCCAGCAGCTTAGTATCGGATTATAATTCACCCCTCCACTTT. Residues: CASSLVSDYNSPLHF.

The rearrangement links TRBV9 to TRBJ2-3; D is uncertain. Germline V gene sequence: CDR1 SGDLS, CDR2 YYNGEE. CDR3 size: 14 residues. The V end was cut by 0 bases, the J end by 5 bases, with 10 bases between. CDR3 sequence: CASSVGWVGDTQYF. CDR3 nucleotides: TGTGCCAGCAGCGTAGGATGGGTTGGAGATACGCAGTATTTT.

V and J are TRBV6-2 or TRBV6-3 and TRBJ2-7; D is possibly TRBD1 (7 bases). V lost 6 bases to trimming and J lost 2 bases, with 17 bases between them. From germline, CDR1 is MNHEY and CDR2 SVGEGT. The CDR3 consists of 15 residues. The CDR3 protein is CASRPAGQTTYEQYF. CDR3 nucleotides: TGTGCCAGCAGACCTGCGGGACAGACGACCTACGAGCAGTACTTC.

Only a few counts were recorded for this clonotype. This chain links TRBV10-3 with TRBJ2-3; the D gene is possibly TRBD1 (5 bases). In germline, CDR1 is ENHRY, CDR2 SYGVKD. This CDR3 contains 11 residues. V shed 2 bases and J shed 8 bases, with 5 bases lying between them. CDR3 bases: TGTGCCATCAGTGAGGGGGCTACGCAGTATTTT. Translation gives CAISEGATQYF.

This clonotype is a singleton in its sample. The chain recombines TRBV2 with TRBJ2-7; TRBD1 aligns across 7 bases. The DNA end is a closer match to TRBJ2-5, so the J assignment may be wrong. CDR1 and CDR2 (germline): SNHLY, FYNNEI. The CDR3 spans 15 residues. The CDR3 is CASSEGGGARETQYF. Here the CDR3 DNA reads TGTGCCAGCAGTGAAGGAGGGGGCGCACGGGAGACCCAGTACTTC.

This clonotype was seen only a few times. The chain joins TRBV5-1 to TRBJ2-4; D gene uncertain. This CDR3 comprises 15 residues. CDR1 SGHRS and CDR2 YFSETQ come from the germline V gene. The V and J ends lost 0 bases and 5 bases respectively, with 12 bases between them. CDR3 amino acids: CASSLAGSAENIQYF. The CDR3 DNA reads as TGCGCCAGCAGCTTGGCCGGCTCCGCGGAAAACATTCAGTACTTC. The full variable domain, its missing parts supplied by reference TRBV5-1 and TRBJ2-4, is KAGVTQTPRYLIKTRGQQVTLSCSPISGHRSVSWYQQTPGQGLQFLFEYFSETQRNKGNFPGRFSGRQFSNSRSEMNVSTLELGDSALYLCASSLAGSAENIQYFGAGTRLSVL.

This clonotype appeared a few times. The chain is built from TRBV27 and TRBJ2-1; D remains unclear. The CDR3 is 13 residues long. Germline V gene lookup returns CDR1 MNHEY and CDR2 SMNVEV (reference sequence). V was pared by 3 bases and J by 8 bases, with 11 bases between. CDR3 residues: CASSFGSRYEQFF. CDR3 nucleotide sequence: TGTGCCAGCAGTTTTGGAAGTAGGTATGAGCAGTTCTTC.